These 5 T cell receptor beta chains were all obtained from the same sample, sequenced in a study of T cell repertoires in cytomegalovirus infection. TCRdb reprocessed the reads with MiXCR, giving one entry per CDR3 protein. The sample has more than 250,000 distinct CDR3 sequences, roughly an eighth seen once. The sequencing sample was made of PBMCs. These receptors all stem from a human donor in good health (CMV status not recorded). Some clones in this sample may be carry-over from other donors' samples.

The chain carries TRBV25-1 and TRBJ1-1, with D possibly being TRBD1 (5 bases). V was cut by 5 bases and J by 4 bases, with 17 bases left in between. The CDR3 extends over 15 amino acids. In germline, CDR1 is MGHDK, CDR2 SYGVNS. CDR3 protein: CASSPRGTSGTEAFF. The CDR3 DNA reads TGTGCCAGCAGTCCCCGGGGCACTTCGGGCACTGAAGCTTTCTTT.

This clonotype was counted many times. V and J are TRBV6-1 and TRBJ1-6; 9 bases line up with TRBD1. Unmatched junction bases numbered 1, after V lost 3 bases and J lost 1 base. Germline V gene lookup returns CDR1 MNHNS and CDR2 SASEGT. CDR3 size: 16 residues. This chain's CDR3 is CASSDGQGSYNSPLHF. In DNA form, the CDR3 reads TGTGCCAGCAGTGACGGACAGGGGTCCTATAATTCACCCCTCCACTTT.

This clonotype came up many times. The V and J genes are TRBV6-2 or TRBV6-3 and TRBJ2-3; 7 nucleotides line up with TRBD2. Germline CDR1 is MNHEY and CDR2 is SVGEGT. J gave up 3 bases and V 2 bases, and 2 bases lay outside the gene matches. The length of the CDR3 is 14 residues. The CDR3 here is CASSYGRATDTQYF. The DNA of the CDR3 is TGTGCCAGCAGTTACGGGAGGGCGACAGATACGCAGTATTTT.

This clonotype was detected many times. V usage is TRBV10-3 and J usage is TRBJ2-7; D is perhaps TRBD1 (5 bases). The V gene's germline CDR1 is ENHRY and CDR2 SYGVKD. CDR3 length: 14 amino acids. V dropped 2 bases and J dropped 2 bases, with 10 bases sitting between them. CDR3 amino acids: CAISEPRQTYEQYF. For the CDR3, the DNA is TGTGCCATCAGTGAGCCCCGACAGACCTACGAGCAGTACTTC.

The CDR3 protein is CASSATSGRINEQFF. CDR3 nucleotide sequence: TGTGCCAGCAGCGCTACTAGCGGGAGGATCAATGAGCAGTTCTTC. The V and J genes are TRBV5-5 and TRBJ2-1, with 12 bases that match TRBD2. Germline CDR1 reads SGHKS; CDR2 reads YYEKEE (reference sequence). The CDR3 loop spans 15 amino acids. The junction had 5 bases not matched to a gene; V was cut back by 4 bases and J by 6 bases.